This T cell receptor beta chain stems from a study of blood T cell repertoires in COVID-19. The CDR3 sequence is 15 residues long. J was trimmed by 4 bases and V by 0 bases; bases with no gene match: 5. Germline CDR1 and CDR2: LGHNA and YNFKEQ. This clone was seen a few times. Assay used: immunoSEQ multiplex PCR; TCRdb lists only in-frame clones, some missing. The data contain a few hundred thousand clones, 91% of them singletons. Sequencing input: peripheral blood. The source is a person aged 18 to 30 with COVID-19, enrolled during active disease. The chain uses TRBV4-2 and TRBJ1-1; 7 bases fit TRBD1. The chain's CDR3 is CASSQDRAGGTEAFF. CDR3 nucleotides: TGTGCCAGCAGCCAAGATCGGGCAGGGGGCACTGAAGCTTTCTTT.